This T cell receptor (beta chain) was sequenced in a study of beta chain features in type 1 diabetes. Overall study context: Taken together, all samples contributed 107,917,701 examined sorted cells.

Germline V CDR1 and CDR2: KGHSH, LQKENI. The CDR3 has 19 residues. Unmatched junction bases numbered 15, after V lost 6 bases and J lost 2 bases. Expressed TCRB transcripts were sequenced after all isolated RNA was converted to cDNA. TCRdb's copy holds only in-frame clones and misses some; the assay was immunoSEQ multiplex PCR. The repertoire holds 240,000 or so clones, with 25% to 35% as singletons. Study-wide findings and caveats: No resolution was reached here on whether HLA type influences TCRB rearrangement. Naive, central memory and Treg TCRB repertoires appeared more alike in patients than in healthy donors.

At least ten counts were recorded for this clone. Its specificity is unknown. Sequencing was carried out using central memory CD4+ T cells from blood. This sequence was found in a young man in good health. The chain has TRBV18 and TRBJ2-6; 8 bases line up with TRBD1. CDR3 sequence reads: CASSRTGNDLRPGANVLTF. As DNA, the CDR3 is TGTGCCAGCTCTAGGACAGGGAATGACCTCAGACCTGGGGCCAACGTCCTGACTTTC.